This T cell receptor (beta chain) was retrieved from a study of radiotherapy plus CTLA-4 blockade in lung cancer. Study-level information: Objective responses occurred in about a sixth of patients; about 31% had disease control.

Deletions cut 5 bases from V and 8 bases from J, with 21 bases between. The CDR3 has 15 residues. Germline V gives CDR1 SGHAT, CDR2 FQNNGV. Study-level results: Radiotherapy with ipilimumab was followed by blood expansion of tumor-derived clones.

Details on this clone: Antigen unknown.

Measured with immunoSEQ multiplex PCR; TCRdb has only the in-frame clones, and not every one. The sample carries over 95,000 clones, roughly 74% recorded once. The sequencing here drew on peripheral blood, taken from a patient treated with radiotherapy plus ipilimumab. The TCR was taken from a human donor with non-small cell lung cancer who had a partial response to radiotherapy plus ipilimumab. Some clones in this sample may be carry-over from other donors' samples. The chain combines TRBV11-2 with TRBJ1-2, with a possible D match to TRBD1 (5 bases). CDR3 residues: CASSQSQAGLGGYTF. The CDR3 nucleotides are TGTGCCAGCAGCCAAAGCCAGGCAGGGCTGGGGGGCTACACCTTC. Supplemented by reference TRBV11-2 and TRBJ1-2, the full variable domain reads EAGVAQSPRYKIIEKRQSVAFWCNPISGHATLYWYQQILGQGPKLLIQFQNNGVVDDSQLPKDRFSAERLKGVDSTLKIQPAKLEDSAVYLCASSQSQAGLGGYTFGSGTRLTVV.